The 27 T cell receptor beta chains in this list originate from one sample, sequenced in a study of cytomegalovirus exposure and HLA in healthy donors. In the PCR, 60 Vbeta and 13 Jbeta primers were used. Sequenced by immunoSEQ multiplex PCR; TCRdb stores in-frame clones only, minus some. Of 130,000 to 150,000 clones listed, over 75% are singletons. The material sequenced was PBMCs. These receptors originate from a woman younger than 45 in good health and CMV-seronegative.

The chain has TRBV5-4 and TRBJ1-1; 7 bases line up with TRBD1. Losses at the gene ends were 4 bases for V and 5 bases for J; bases not matched to a gene: 14. Looked up from germline, CDR1 is SGHNT and CDR2 is YYREEE (reference sequence). This CDR3 contains 16 residues. The CDR3 loop is CASSPRRGMVGTEAFF. The CDR3 DNA sequence: TGTGCCAGCAGCCCTCGCAGGGGGATGGTCGGGACTGAAGCTTTCTTT.

The chain joins TRBV15 to TRBJ2-3; possibly TRBD1 for D (5 bases). The CDR3 length is 15 residues. Trimming cost V 2 bases and J 6 bases, with 15 bases left between them. Germline V gene lookup returns CDR1 LNHNV and CDR2 YYDKDF (reference sequence). Here the CDR3 reads CATSRRTRSEDTQYF. The CDR3 DNA reads as TGTGCCACCAGCAGACGGACAAGGAGTGAGGATACGCAGTATTTT.

The V and J genes are TRBV7-2 and TRBJ2-5; 7 nucleotides line up with TRBD2. This CDR3 has 14 amino acids. V lost 1 base, J lost 7 bases, and 6 bases stayed unmatched. Per the germline V gene, CDR1 is SGHTA and CDR2 is FQGNSA. DNA of the CDR3: TGTGCCAGCAGCTTAGTTGAGCGGGGCGGGACCCAGTACTTC. As protein: CASSLVERGGTQYF.

The gene calls are TRBV6-5 and TRBJ1-1, with D perhaps matching TRBD1 (5 bases). Germline V gene sequence: CDR1 MNHEY, CDR2 SVGAGI. V was shortened by 0 bases and J by 10 bases, with 15 bases between the two germline ends. CDR3 length: 14 amino acids. The CDR3 sequence is CASSYSRDSGGAFF. CDR3 nucleotides: TGTGCCAGCAGTTACTCCCGGGACTCAGGAGGAGCTTTCTTT.

The V gene is TRBV5-1, the J gene TRBJ2-1, with D unclear. V was pared by 4 bases and J by 5 bases, with 7 bases between. The germline V gene has CDR1 SGHRS and CDR2 YFSETQ. The CDR3 is made up of 12 amino acids. CDR3: CASSPPNNEQFF. The CDR3 DNA follows: TGCGCCAGCAGCCCCCCAAACAATGAGCAGTTCTTC.

This clone came up once. J is TRBJ2-2 and V is TRBV11-3; D may be TRBD2 (6 bases). V was shortened by 5 bases and J by 6 bases, with 19 bases between the two germline ends. Germline loops: CDR1 SGHNT, CDR2 YENEEA. The CDR3 contains 16 residues. CDR3 region: CASSPGGQGRAGELFF. In DNA form, the CDR3 reads TGTGCCAGCAGCCCAGGAGGGCAGGGAAGAGCCGGGGAGCTGTTTTTT.

The chain recombines TRBV6-1 with TRBJ2-5; 9 bases are shared with TRBD2. The end of the DNA aligns better with TRBJ2-7, so the J call may be wrong. CDR3 length: 14 amino acids. The germline CDR1 and CDR2 sequences are MNHNS and SASEGT. The DNA of the CDR3 is TGTGCCAGCAGTGAAGGCGGGGGGGCCGGCGAGCAGTACTTC. Its translation is CASSEGGGAGEQYF.

The rearrangement links TRBV6-5 to TRBJ2-5; D ambiguous. Gene TRBJ2-7 matches the end of the DNA better, so the J call may be wrong. CDR3 length equals 14 residues. Germline CDR1 is MNHEY and CDR2 is SVGAGI. CDR3 nucleotides: TGTGCCAGCAGTTACTTCGAGAGATCCTACGAGCAGTACTTC. The encoded protein is CASSYFERSYEQYF.

The chain employs TRBV27 and TRBJ2-2; D possibly corresponds to TRBD2 (6 bases). V lost 1 base, J lost 2 bases, and 8 bases lay in between. Looked up from germline, CDR1 is MNHEY and CDR2 is SMNVEV (reference sequence). The CDR3 loop spans 15 amino acids. The CDR3 loop is CASSLWGVNTGELFF. DNA of the CDR3: TGTGCCAGCAGTTTATGGGGGGTAAACACCGGGGAGCTGTTTTTT.

V and J are TRBV7-9 and TRBJ2-1; 11 positions agree with TRBD2. Trimming took 5 bases from V and 4 from J; bases not matched to a gene: 1. Per germline, CDR1 SEHNR and CDR2 FQNEAQ (reference sequence). This CDR3 contains 14 residues. CDR3 residues: CASSPSGRYNEQFF. DNA of the CDR3: TGTGCCAGCAGCCCTAGCGGGAGGTACAATGAGCAGTTCTTC.

The rearrangement links TRBV2 to TRBJ2-1, with a weak D call TRBD1 (6 bases). The germline CDR1 and CDR2 sequences are SNHLY and FYNNEI. The CDR3 extends over 15 amino acids. Trimming cost V 6 bases and J 4 bases, with 16 bases left between them. CDR3 sequence: CASRKQGNPYNEQFF. The CDR3 DNA is TGTGCCAGCAGAAAGCAGGGGAATCCTTACAATGAGCAGTTCTTC.

This clone was counted once. This chain joins TRBV11-2 and TRBJ2-7; 7 bases are a match to TRBD2. The better agreement between TRBJ2-1 and the DNA end casts doubt on the J call. This CDR3 is 14 amino acids long. Germline V gene data show CDR1 as SGHAT and CDR2 as FQNNGV. CDR3: CASSLAGGHNEQFF. CDR3 DNA sequence: TGTGCCAGCAGCTTAGCGGGGGGTCACAATGAGCAGTTCTTC.

The chain recombines TRBV10-3 with TRBJ1-4, with 8 nucleotides matching TRBD1. Germline assignment: CDR1 ENHRY and CDR2 SYGVKD. The CDR3 length is 14 residues. With 6 bases clipped from V and 8 bases from J, the junction kept 8 bases outside the gene matches. CDR3 nucleotide sequence: TGTGCCATCAGCCAACAGGGGGTCAAGGAAAAACTGTTTTTT. Translation gives CAISQQGVKEKLFF.

The chain recombines TRBV18 with TRBJ1-2; the match to TRBD1 covers 12 bases. Germline-derived CDR1 and CDR2 are KGHSH and LQKENI. The junction had 8 bases not matched to a gene; V was cut back by 2 bases and J by 4 bases. The length of the CDR3 is 17 residues. The CDR3 here is CASSPSGQGAIGYGYTF. CDR3 sequence (DNA): TGTGCCAGCTCACCATCGGGACAGGGGGCAATCGGCTATGGCTACACCTTC.

This clone was picked up one time. The chain carries TRBV5-1 and TRBJ2-7; D is unclear. The CDR3 covers 14 residues. V was trimmed by 2 bases and J by 2 bases, leaving 11 bases between them. Looked up from germline, CDR1 is SGHRS and CDR2 is YFSETQ. The DNA for the CDR3 is TGCGCCAGCAGCTTTGAAGAAGCCCCCTACGAGCAGTACTTC. Translating it yields CASSFEEAPYEQYF.

The chain is built from TRBV5-8 and TRBJ1-5; no definite D call. The CDR3 totals 16 residues. Germline V gene sequence: CDR1 SGHTS, CDR2 YDEGEE. With 2 bases removed from V and 0 bases from J, the gap between germline ends came to 12 bases. CDR3 in amino acids: CASSFRRIYSNQPQHF. CDR3 coding DNA: TGTGCCAGCAGCTTTCGGAGGATTTATAGCAATCAGCCCCAGCATTTT.

The CDR3 spells CAGQTGTGGAEQYF. Here the CDR3 DNA reads TGTGCCGGCCAAACCGGGACAGGGGGTGCCGAGCAGTACTTC. The genes are TRBV6-1 and TRBJ2-7; 11 nucleotides match TRBD1. Germline loops: CDR1 MNHNS, CDR2 SASEGT. This CDR3 has 14 residues. The ends lost 11 bases at V and 6 bases at J; junction bases unmatched: 12.

This chain links TRBV2 with TRBJ2-3, with D possibly TRBD2 on 7 matching bases. Trimming left V 4 bases short and J 4 bases short, with 12 bases between. From germline, CDR1 is SNHLY and CDR2 FYNNEI. The CDR3 loop spans 14 amino acids. CDR3: CASSGGLAADTQYF. Here the CDR3 DNA reads TGTGCCAGCAGTGGGGGGCTAGCGGCAGATACGCAGTATTTT.

This chain uses TRBV9 with TRBJ2-5, with D possibly matching TRBD2 (5 bases). V lost 5 bases, J lost 1 base, and 9 bases lay in between. Per germline, CDR1 SGDLS and CDR2 YYNGEE. CDR3 length: 13 residues. The CDR3 DNA is TGTGCCAGCAGTGGCGGGCTCCAAGAGACCCAGTACTTC. Translating gives CASSGGLQETQYF.

The rearrangement links TRBV7-4 to TRBJ2-2, with D perhaps TRBD1 (5 bases). The CDR3 consists of 16 residues. The germline V gene has CDR1 SGHVT and CDR2 SQSDAQ. V dropped 6 bases and J dropped 0 bases, with 14 bases sitting between them. The CDR3 nucleotides are TGTGCCAGCAGTTCACCCGACAGTGCGAACACCGGGGAGCTGTTTTTT. It codes for CASSSPDSANTGELFF.

The chain employs TRBV4-1 and TRBJ2-6, with 11 bases fitting TRBD1. J gave up 0 bases and V 4 bases, and 5 bases lay outside the gene matches. Germline V gene sequence: CDR1 MGHRA, CDR2 YSYEKL. This CDR3 contains 18 residues. CDR3 sequence (DNA): TGCGCCAGCAGCCCATCCGGGACAGGGGGCTCTGGGGCCAACGTCCTGACTTTC. Protein sequence: CASSPSGTGGSGANVLTF.

This chain joins TRBV6-4 and TRBJ2-1; D not certain. The V gene's germline CDR1 is MRHNA and CDR2 SNTAGT. There are 14 residues in the CDR3. Between the trimmed V and J ends, which lost 1 base and 1 base, there was a span of 5 bases. The CDR3 here is CASSDWPSYNEQFF. CDR3 sequence (DNA): TGTGCCAGCAGTGACTGGCCGTCCTACAATGAGCAGTTCTTC.

The chain is built from TRBV5-4 and TRBJ2-3; D unclear. The CDR3 consists of 13 residues. V was shortened by 1 base and J by 6 bases, with 9 bases between the two germline ends. Germline values: CDR1 SGHNT, CDR2 YYREEE (reference sequence). This CDR3 reads CASSLIFRDTQYF. The DNA of the CDR3 is TGTGCCAGCAGCTTGATCTTCAGGGATACGCAGTATTTT.

J is TRBJ2-7 and V is TRBV9, with D perhaps matching TRBD1 (6 bases). V was pared by 3 bases and J by 1 base, with 11 bases between. The germline V gene encodes CDR1 SGDLS and CDR2 YYNGEE. The CDR3 has 14 residues. The CDR3 coding sequence is TGTGCCAGCAGCGCGAACAGGGCATCCTACGAGCAGTACTTC. Translation gives CASSANRASYEQYF.

This clone was seen just once. V and J are TRBV9 and TRBJ1-1; D is undetermined. V was clipped by 0 bases and J by 1 base, with 4 bases between them. The CDR3 is 13 amino acids. The V gene's germline CDR1 is SGDLS and CDR2 YYNGEE. The CDR3 loop is CASSVGRNTEAFF. CDR3 coding DNA: TGTGCCAGCAGCGTAGGGAGGAACACTGAAGCTTTCTTT. The full variable domain, its missing parts supplied by reference TRBV9 and TRBJ1-1, is DSGVTQTPKHLITATGQRVTLRCSPRSGDLSVYWYQQSLDQGLQFLIQYYNGEERAKGNILERFSAQQFPDLHSELNLSSLELGDSALYFCASSVGRNTEAFFGQGTRLTVV.

The rearrangement links TRBV18 to TRBJ1-1; D uncertain. CDR1 is KGHSH, CDR2 LQKENI, per germline. Trimming took 1 base from V and 0 from J, leaving 15 bases between them. The CDR3 has 17 amino acids. The CDR3 DNA is TGTGCCAGCTCACCACTTGGACTCCCCAAGATGAACACTGAAGCTTTCTTT. The encoded protein is CASSPLGLPKMNTEAFF. Supplemented by reference TRBV18 and TRBJ1-1, the full variable domain reads NAGVMQNPRHLVRRRGQEARLRCSPMKGHSHVYWYRQLPEEGLKFMVYLQKENIIDESGMPKERFSAEFPKEGPSILRIQQVVRGDSAAYFCASSPLGLPKMNTEAFFGQGTRLTVV.

The chain is built from TRBV25-1 and TRBJ2-7, with D perhaps TRBD2 (6 bases). V was cut by 2 bases and J by 4 bases, with 9 bases left in between. The germline gives CDR1 MGHDK, CDR2 SYGVNS. There are 13 residues in the CDR3. The CDR3 protein is CASSEGGRYEQYF. Here the CDR3 DNA reads TGTGCCAGCAGTGAAGGAGGGAGGTACGAGCAGTACTTC.